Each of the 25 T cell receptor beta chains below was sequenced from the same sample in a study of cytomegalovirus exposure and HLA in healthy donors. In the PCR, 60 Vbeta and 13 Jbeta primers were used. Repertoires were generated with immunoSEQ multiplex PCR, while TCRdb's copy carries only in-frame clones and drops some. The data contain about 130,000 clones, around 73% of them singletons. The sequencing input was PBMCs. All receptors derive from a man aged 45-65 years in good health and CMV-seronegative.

In DNA form, the CDR3 reads TGTGCCAGCAGCTTAGCACAGATCGAGACCCAGTACTTC. It is translated as CASSLAQIETQYF. The chain couples TRBV7-2 to TRBJ2-5, with unresolved D. The CDR3 covers 13 residues. Germline V CDR1 and CDR2: SGHTA, FQGNSA. The V and J ends lost 0 bases and 5 bases respectively, with 7 bases between them. The whole variable domain, filled in from reference TRBV7-2 and TRBJ2-5, reads GAGVSQSPSNKVTEKGKDVELRCDPISGHTALYWYRQSLGQGLEFLIYFQGNSAPDKSGLPSDRFSAERTGGSVSTLTIQRTQQEDSAVYLCASSLAQIETQYFGPGTRLLVL.

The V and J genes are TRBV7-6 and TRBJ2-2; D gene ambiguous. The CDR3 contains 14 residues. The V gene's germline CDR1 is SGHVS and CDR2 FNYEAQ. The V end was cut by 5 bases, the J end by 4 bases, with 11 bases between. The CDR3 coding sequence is TGTGCCAGCAGCCCCTCAGATGTCACCGGGGAGCTGTTTTTT. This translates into CASSPSDVTGELFF.

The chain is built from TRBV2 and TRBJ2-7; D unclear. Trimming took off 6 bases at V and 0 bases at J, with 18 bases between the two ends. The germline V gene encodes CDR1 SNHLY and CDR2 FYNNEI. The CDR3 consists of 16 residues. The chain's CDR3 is CASSLPGEINSYEQYF. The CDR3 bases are TGTGCCAGCAGCTTACCTGGAGAAATTAACTCCTACGAGCAGTACTTC.

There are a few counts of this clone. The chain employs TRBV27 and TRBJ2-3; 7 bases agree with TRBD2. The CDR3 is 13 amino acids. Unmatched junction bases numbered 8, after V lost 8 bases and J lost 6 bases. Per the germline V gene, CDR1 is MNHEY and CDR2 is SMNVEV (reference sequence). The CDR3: CASARLAVDTQYF. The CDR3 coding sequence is TGTGCCAGCGCTCGACTAGCCGTGGATACGCAGTATTTT.

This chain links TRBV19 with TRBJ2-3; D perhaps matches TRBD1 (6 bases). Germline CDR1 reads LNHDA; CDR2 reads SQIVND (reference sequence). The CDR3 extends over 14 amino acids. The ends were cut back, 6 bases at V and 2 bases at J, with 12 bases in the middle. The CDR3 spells CASSPTGVTDTQYF. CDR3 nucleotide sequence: TGTGCCAGTAGCCCGACAGGAGTCACAGATACGCAGTATTTT.

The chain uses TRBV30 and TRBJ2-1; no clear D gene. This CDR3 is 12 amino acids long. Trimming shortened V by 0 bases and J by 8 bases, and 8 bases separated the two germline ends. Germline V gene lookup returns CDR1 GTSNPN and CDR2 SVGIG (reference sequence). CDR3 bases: TGTGCCTGGAGTGTAGTCAGCGATGAGCAGTTCTTC. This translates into CAWSVVSDEQFF.

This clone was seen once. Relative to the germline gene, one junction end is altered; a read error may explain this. This CDR3 is CASSFENPGELFF. CDR3 nucleotide sequence: TGCGCCAGCAGCTTCGAGAACCCCGGGGAGCTGTTTTTT. The V call is TRBV5-1, the J call TRBJ2-2; D is uncertain. The CDR3 has 13 residues. Germline-derived CDR1 and CDR2 are SGHRS and YFSETQ.

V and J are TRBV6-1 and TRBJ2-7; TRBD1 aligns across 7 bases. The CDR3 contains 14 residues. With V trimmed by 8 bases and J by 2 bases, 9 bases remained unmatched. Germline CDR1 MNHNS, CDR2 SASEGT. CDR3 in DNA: TGTGCCAGCTACAGGGGAGTACATCCCTACGAGCAGTACTTC. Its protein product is CASYRGVHPYEQYF.

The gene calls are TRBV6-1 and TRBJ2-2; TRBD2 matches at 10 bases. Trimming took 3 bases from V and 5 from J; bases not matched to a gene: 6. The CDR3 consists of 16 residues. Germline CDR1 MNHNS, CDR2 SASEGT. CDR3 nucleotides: TGTGCCAGCAGTGACGGCGGTAGCGGGAGGACCGGGGAGCTGTTTTTT. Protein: CASSDGGSGRTGELFF.

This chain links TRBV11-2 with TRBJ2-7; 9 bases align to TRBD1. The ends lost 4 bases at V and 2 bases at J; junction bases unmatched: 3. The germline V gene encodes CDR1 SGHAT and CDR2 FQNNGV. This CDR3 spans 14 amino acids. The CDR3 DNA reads TGTGCCAGCAGCTACGGGACAGGGACCTACGAGCAGTACTTC. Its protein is CASSYGTGTYEQYF.

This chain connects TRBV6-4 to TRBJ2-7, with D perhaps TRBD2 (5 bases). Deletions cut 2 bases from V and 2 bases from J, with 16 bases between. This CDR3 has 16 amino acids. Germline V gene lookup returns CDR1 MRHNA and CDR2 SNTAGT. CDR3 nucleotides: TGTGCCAGCAGTGACGACATGGGAAGCGGAGCCTACGAGCAGTACTTC. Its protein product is CASSDDMGSGAYEQYF.

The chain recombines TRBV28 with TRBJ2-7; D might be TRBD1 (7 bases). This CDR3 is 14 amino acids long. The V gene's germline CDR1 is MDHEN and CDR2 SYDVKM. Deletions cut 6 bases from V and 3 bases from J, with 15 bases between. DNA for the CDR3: TGTGCCAGCAGCCAGACAGGGAGGTACTACGAGCAGTACTTC. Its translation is CASSQTGRYYEQYF.

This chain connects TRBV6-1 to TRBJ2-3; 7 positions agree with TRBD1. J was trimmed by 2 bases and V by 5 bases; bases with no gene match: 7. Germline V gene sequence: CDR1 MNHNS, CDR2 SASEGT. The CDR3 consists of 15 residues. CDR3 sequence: CASSLQGINTDTQYF. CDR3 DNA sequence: TGTGCCAGCAGTTTACAGGGGATAAACACAGATACGCAGTATTTT.

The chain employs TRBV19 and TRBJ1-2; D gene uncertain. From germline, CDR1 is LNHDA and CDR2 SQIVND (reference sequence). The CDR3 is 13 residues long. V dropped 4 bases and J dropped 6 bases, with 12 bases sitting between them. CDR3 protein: CASSTQKLDGYTF. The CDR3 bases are TGTGCCAGTAGTACTCAGAAGTTGGATGGCTACACCTTC. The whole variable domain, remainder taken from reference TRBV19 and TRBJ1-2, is DGGITQSPKYLFRKEGQNVTLSCEQNLNHDAMYWYRQDPGQGLRLIYYSQIVNDFQKGDIAEGYSVSREKKESFPLTVTSAQKNPTAFYLCASSTQKLDGYTFGSGTRLTVV.

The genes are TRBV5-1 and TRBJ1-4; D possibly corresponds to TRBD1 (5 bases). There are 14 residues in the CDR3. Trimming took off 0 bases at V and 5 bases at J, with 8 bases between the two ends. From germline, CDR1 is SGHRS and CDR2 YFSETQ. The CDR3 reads CASSLGDSNEKLFF. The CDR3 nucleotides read TGCGCCAGCAGCTTGGGGGACTCGAATGAAAAACTGTTTTTT.

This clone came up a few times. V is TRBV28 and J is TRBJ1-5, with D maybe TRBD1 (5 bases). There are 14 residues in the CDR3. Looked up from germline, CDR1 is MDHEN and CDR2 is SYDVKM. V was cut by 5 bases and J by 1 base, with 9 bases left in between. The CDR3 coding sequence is TGTGCCAGCAGTGCCGGGGGGAGCAATCAGCCCCAGCATTTT. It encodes CASSAGGSNQPQHF.

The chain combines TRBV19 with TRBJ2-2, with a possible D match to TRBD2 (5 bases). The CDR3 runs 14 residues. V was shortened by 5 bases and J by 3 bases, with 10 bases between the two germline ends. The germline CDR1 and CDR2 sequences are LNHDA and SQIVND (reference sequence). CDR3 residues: CASSGGSYTGELFF. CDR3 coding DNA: TGTGCCAGTAGTGGTGGGAGCTACACCGGGGAGCTGTTTTTT.

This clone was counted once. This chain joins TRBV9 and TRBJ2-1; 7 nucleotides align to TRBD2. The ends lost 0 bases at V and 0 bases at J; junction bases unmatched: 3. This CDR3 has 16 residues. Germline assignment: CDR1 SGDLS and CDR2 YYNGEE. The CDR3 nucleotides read TGTGCCAGCAGCGTAGTCGGCGGGAGCTCCTACAATGAGCAGTTCTTC. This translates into CASSVVGGSSYNEQFF.

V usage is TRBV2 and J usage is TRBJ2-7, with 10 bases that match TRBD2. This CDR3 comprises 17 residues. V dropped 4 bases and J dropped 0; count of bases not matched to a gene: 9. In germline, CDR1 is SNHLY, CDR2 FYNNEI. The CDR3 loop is CASSGLAGVLNSYEQYF. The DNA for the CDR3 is TGTGCCAGCAGTGGGCTAGCGGGAGTCCTGAACTCCTACGAGCAGTACTTC.

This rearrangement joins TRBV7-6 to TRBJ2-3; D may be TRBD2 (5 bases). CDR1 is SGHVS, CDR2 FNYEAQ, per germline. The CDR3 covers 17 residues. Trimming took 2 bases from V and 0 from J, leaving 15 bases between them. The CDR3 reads CASSLSRAPFSTDTQYF. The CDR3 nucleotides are TGTGCCAGCAGCTTATCGAGGGCCCCGTTTAGCACAGATACGCAGTATTTT.

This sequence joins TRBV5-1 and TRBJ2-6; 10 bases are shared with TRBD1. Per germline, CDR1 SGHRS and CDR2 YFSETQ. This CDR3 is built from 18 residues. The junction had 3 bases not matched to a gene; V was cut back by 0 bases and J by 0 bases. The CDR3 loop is CASSLGTGGNSGANVLTF. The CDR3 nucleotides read TGCGCCAGCAGCTTGGGGACAGGGGGAAACTCTGGGGCCAACGTCCTGACTTTC.

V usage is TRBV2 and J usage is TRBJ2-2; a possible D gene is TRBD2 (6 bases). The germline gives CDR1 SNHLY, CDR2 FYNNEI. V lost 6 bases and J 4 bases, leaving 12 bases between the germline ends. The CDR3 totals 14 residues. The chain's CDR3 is CASRELAITGELFF. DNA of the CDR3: TGTGCCAGCAGGGAACTAGCAATCACCGGGGAGCTGTTTTTT.

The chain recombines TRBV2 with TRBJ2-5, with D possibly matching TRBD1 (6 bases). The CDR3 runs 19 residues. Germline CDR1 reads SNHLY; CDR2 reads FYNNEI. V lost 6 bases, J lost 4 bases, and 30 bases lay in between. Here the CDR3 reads CASRDGYGGGTMDGETQYF. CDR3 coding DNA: TGTGCCAGCAGGGACGGCTATGGTGGGGGCACGATGGATGGAGAGACCCAGTACTTC.

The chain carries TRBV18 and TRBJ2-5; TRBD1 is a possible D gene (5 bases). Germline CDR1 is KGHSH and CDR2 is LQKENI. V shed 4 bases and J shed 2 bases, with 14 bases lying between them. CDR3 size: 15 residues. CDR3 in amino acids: CASSLLQGPQETQYF. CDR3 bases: TGTGCCAGCTCACTCCTCCAGGGCCCGCAAGAGACCCAGTACTTC.

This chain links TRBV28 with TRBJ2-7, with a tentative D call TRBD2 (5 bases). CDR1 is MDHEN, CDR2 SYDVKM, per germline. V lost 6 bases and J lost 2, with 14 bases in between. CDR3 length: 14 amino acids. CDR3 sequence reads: CASRPGKRTYEQYF. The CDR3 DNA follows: TGTGCCAGCAGGCCGGGAAAAAGAACCTACGAGCAGTACTTC.